Sequencing of this T cell receptor beta chain was carried out in a study of T cells in Graves' hyperthyroidism and ophthalmopathy. Overall study findings and caveats: Most thyroid clonotypes that were expanded above 0.001 also turned up in blood. Before onset, by a median of about six months, the model predicted ophthalmopathy.

Researchers took RNA transcripts and amplified the TCR beta CDR3 regions from them. With the HTBI primer set, the TCR CDR3 went through a first round of RT-PCR. TCRdb fed the multiplex PCR reads into MiXCR, producing one record per CDR3 protein. The sample records over 45,000 distinct CDR3 sequences, less than 60% being singletons. The CDR3 is 11 residues long. Germline loops: CDR1 SNHLY, CDR2 FYNNEI. A word on this clonotype: The antigen is not known.

Lactation, pregnancy, other autoimmune disease or uncontrolled infection led to exclusion of patients. Isolation of PBMCs was performed on 8 to 10 ml fresh peripheral blood. The chain uses TRBV2 and TRBJ2-7; D might be TRBD2 (5 bases). The end of the DNA fits TRBJ2-1 better, so the J call may be wrong. The specimen sequenced was blood. The receptor was derived from a woman aged 45-65 years with Graves' ophthalmopathy. Here the CDR3 reads CASSPGFEQFF. As DNA, the CDR3 is TGTGCCAGCAGCCCGGGATTCGAGCAGTTCTTC.